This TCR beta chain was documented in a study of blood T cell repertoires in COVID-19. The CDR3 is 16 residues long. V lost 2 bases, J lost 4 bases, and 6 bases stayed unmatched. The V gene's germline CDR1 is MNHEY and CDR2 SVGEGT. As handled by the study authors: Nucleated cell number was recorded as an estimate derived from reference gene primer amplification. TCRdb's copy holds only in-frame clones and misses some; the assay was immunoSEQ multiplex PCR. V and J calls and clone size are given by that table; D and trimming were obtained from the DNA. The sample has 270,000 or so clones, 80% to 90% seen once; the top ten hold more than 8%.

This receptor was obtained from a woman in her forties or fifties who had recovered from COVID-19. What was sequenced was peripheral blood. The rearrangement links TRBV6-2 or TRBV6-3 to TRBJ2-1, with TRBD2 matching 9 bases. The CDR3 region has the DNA TGTGCCAGCAGTTACCGTAGAGCGGGGGGTTACAATGAGCAGTTCTTC. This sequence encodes CASSYRRAGGYNEQFF.